The clone carrying this T cell receptor beta chain was picked up one time. What it recognizes is unknown. This record belongs to a study of persistence of HIV-infected CD4 T cells. The libraries were made with immunoSEQ version 4 in survey mode. Generated by immunoSEQ multiplex PCR, the TCRdb table keeps only in-frame clones and is missing some. The sample contains tens of thousands of clones, 87% of which appear only once. The length of the CDR3 is 14 residues. V was trimmed by 5 bases and J by 2 bases, leaving 13 bases between them. Germline-derived CDR1 and CDR2 are GTSNPN and SVGIG (reference sequence). Cells were stimulated nonspecifically with anti-CD3/anti-CD28 magnetic beads. Responding CD4+ T cells were sorted by upregulation of both CD40 ligand and CD69.

The receptor comes from an adult man with HIV who was CMV-seropositive. The chain couples TRBV30 to TRBJ1-5; TRBD1 might be the D (6 bases). The sequencing used CD4+ T cells sorted from PBMCs after roughly 18-hour stimulation, collected from a patient who received antiretroviral therapy. The CDR3 region has the DNA TGTGCCTGGGGGACATTTAACGGCAATCAGCCCCAGCATTTT. Its protein product is CAWGTFNGNQPQHF. Full variable domain (missing parts from reference TRBV30 and TRBJ1-5): SQTIHQWPATLVQPVGSPLSLECTVEGTSNPNLYWYRQAAGRGLQLLFYSVGIGQISSEVPQNLSASRPQDRQFILSSKKLLLSDSGFYLCAWGTFNGNQPQHFGDGTRLSIL.